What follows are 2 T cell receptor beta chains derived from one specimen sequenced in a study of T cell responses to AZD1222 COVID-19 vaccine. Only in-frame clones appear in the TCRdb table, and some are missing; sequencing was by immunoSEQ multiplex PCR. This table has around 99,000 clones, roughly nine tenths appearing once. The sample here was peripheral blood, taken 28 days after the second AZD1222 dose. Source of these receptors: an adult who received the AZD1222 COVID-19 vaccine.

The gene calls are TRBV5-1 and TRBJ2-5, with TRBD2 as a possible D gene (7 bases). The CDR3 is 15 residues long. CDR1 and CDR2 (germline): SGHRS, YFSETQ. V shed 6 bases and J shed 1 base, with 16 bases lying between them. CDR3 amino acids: CASTLGRGTQETQYF. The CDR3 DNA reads TGCGCCAGCACCCTTGGGAGGGGGACCCAAGAGACCCAGTACTTC.

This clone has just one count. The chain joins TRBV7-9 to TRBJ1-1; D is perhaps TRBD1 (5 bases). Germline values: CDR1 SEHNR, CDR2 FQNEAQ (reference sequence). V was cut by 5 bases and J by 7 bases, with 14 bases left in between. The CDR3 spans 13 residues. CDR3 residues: CASSQTRGDEAFF. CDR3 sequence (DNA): TGTGCCAGCAGCCAGACTAGGGGCGATGAAGCTTTCTTT.